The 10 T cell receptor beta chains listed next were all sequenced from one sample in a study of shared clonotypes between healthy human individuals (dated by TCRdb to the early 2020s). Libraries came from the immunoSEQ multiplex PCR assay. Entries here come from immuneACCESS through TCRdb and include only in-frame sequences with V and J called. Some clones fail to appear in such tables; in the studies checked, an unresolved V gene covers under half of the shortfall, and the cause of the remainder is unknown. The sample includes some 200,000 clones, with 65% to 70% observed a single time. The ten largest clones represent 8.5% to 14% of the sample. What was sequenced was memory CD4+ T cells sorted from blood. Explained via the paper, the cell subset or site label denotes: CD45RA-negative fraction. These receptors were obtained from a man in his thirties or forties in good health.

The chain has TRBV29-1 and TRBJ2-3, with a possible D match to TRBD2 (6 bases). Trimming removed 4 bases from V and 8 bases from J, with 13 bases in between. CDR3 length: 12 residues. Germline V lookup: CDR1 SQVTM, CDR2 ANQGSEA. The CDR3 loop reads CSVGGRLGTQYF. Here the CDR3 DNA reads TGCAGCGTTGGGGGGAGGCTCGGTACGCAGTATTTT.

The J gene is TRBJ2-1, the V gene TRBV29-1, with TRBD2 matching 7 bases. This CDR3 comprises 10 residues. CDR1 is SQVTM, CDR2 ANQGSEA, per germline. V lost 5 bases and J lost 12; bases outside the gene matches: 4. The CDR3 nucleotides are TGCAGCGTTAGCGGGAATTGGCAGTTCTTC. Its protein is CSVSGNWQFF.

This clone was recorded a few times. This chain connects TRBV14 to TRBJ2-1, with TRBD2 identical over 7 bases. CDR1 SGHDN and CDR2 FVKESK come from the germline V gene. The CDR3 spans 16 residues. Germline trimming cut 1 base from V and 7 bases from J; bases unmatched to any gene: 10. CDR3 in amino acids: CASSQVGTILGNEQFF. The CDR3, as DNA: TGTGCCAGCAGCCAAGTTGGGACTATCCTCGGAAATGAGCAGTTCTTC.

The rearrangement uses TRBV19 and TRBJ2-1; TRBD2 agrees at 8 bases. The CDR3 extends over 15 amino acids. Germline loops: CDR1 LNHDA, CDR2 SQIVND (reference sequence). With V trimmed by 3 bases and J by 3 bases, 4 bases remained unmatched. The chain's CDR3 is CASSMGGLDYNEQFF. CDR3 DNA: TGTGCCAGTAGTATGGGGGGACTAGACTACAATGAGCAGTTCTTC. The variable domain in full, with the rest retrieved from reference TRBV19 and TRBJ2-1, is DGGITQSPKYLFRKEGQNVTLSCEQNLNHDAMYWYRQDPGQGLRLIYYSQIVNDFQKGDIAEGYSVSREKKESFPLTVTSAQKNPTAFYLCASSMGGLDYNEQFFGPGTRLTVL.

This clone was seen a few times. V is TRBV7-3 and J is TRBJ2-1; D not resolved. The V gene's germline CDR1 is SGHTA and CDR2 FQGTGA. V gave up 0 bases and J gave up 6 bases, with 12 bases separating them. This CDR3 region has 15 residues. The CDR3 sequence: CASSLTQLKRNEQFF. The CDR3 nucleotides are TGTGCCAGCAGCTTAACCCAGTTGAAGCGCAATGAGCAGTTCTTC. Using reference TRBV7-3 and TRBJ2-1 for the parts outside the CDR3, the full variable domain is GAGVSQTPSNKVTEKGKYVELRCDPISGHTALYWYRQSLGQGPEFLIYFQGTGAADDSGLPNDRFFAVRPEGSVSTLKIQRTERGDSAVYLCASSLTQLKRNEQFFGPGTRLTVL.

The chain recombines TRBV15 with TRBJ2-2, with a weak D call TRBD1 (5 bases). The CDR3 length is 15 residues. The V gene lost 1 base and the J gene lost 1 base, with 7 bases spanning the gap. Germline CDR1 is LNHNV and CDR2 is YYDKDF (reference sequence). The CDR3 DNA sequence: TGTGCCACCAGCAGAGTCACAGGGAACACCGGGGAGCTGTTTTTT. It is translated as CATSRVTGNTGELFF. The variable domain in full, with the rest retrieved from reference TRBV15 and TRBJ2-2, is DAMVIQNPRYQVTQFGKPVTLSCSQTLNHNVMYWYQQKSSQAPKLLFHYYDKDFNNEADTPDNFQSRRPNTSFCFLDIRSPGLGDTAMYLCATSRVTGNTGELFFGEGSRLTVL.

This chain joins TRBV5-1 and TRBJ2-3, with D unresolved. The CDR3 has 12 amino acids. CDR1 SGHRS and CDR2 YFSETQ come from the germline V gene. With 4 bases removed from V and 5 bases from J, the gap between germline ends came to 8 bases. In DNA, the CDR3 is TGCGCCAGCAGCCTATCTTTAGATACGCAGTATTTT. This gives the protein CASSLSLDTQYF.

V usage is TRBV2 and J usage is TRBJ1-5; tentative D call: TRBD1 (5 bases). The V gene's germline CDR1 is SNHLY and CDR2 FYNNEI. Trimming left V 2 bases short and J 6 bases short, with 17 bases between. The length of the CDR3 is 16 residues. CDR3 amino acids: CASSELGRGTRQPQHF. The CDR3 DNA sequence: TGTGCCAGCAGTGAACTGGGGCGGGGAACCCGTCAGCCCCAGCATTTT.

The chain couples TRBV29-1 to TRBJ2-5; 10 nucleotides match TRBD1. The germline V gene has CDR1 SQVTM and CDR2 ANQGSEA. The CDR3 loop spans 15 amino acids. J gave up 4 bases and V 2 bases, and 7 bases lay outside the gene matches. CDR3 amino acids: CSVEPDRGRSETQYF. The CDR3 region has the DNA TGCAGCGTTGAACCTGACAGGGGGCGGTCAGAGACCCAGTACTTC.

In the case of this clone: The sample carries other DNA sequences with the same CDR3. DNA of the CDR3: TGTGCCATCAGCGAGCTCAATGAGCAGTTCTTC. It encodes CAISELNEQFF. The V and J genes are TRBV10-3 and TRBJ2-1; D remains ambiguous. The length of the CDR3 is 11 residues. Germline V gene data show CDR1 as ENHRY and CDR2 as SYGVKD. Trimming pared 6 bases from V and 6 bases from J, leaving 6 bases between.